This TCR beta chain derives from a study of blood T cell repertoires in COVID-19. Study-level information: Samples of COVID-19 (acute and convalescent) were obtained from the United States, Italy and Spain. Sources were T cells, B-cell-depleted T cells, or PBMCs; the material itself was cDNA or gDNA.

Original methodology: Using reference gene primer amplification, nucleated cell counts were estimated. TCRdb's copy holds only in-frame clones and misses some; the assay was immunoSEQ multiplex PCR. That table supplies the V and J calls and clone size; D and trimming were determined from the DNA. The sample holds 95,000 to 120,000 clones, roughly 90% seen once. This CDR3 contains 16 residues. CDR1 is LNHDA and CDR2 is SQIVND in the germline V gene (reference sequence). J gave up 6 bases and V 4 bases, and 6 bases lay outside the gene matches. The TCR comes from an older woman who had recovered from COVID-19. The source material was peripheral blood. This chain joins TRBV19 and TRBJ2-2; 12 bases are a match to TRBD1. In nucleotides, the CDR3 is TGTGCCAGTAGTACTCCGGGACAGGGGGCCGCCGGGGAGCTGTTTTTT. It specifies CASSTPGQGAAGELFF.